The T cell receptor (beta chain) described here comes from a study of shared clonotypes between healthy human individuals. Whole-study findings and limits: Estimated clonotype richness was generally higher in naive than memory subsets.

About this clone: What it binds is not known.

V was clipped by 4 bases and J by 0 bases, with 16 bases between them. Germline lookup yields CDR1 MNHEY and CDR2 SMNVEV (reference sequence). CDR3 length: 17 amino acids. Sequencing used immunoSEQ multiplex PCR; TCRdb keeps in-frame clones, though not all of them. The sample has roughly 640,000 clones; less than 98% are singletons. The chain joins TRBV27 to TRBJ2-4; D is undetermined. The sequenced sample was naive CD4+ T cells sorted from blood. The subset is: CD45RA+ positively selected. The receptor was isolated from a woman aged 25 to 39 in good health. CDR3 loop: CASSSRTRQLAKNIQYF. The CDR3 nucleotides are TGTGCCAGCAGTTCCCGGACCCGACAACTAGCCAAAAACATTCAGTACTTC.